This TCR beta chain was sequenced during a study of cytomegalovirus exposure and HLA in healthy donors. Across the whole study: Counted in an early data release were tens of millions of unique TCRs from HLA-typed donors. The study's findings and limits: HLA allele associations emerged for some 16,000 TCR beta sequences in a later analysis, at 0.05 false discovery rate.

Concerning this clone itself: Its antigen remains unknown.

PCR employed 60 Vbeta and 13 Jbeta primers. The data were produced by immunoSEQ multiplex PCR, yet TCRdb's version contains in-frame clones alone and is incomplete. The sample carries 170,000 or so clones, around 77% recorded once. This CDR3 has 15 residues. With V trimmed by 5 bases and J by 2 bases, 8 bases remained unmatched. CDR1 and CDR2 from the germline V gene are MNHEY and SMNVEV (reference sequence). The rearrangement uses TRBV27 and TRBJ1-1; TRBD1 matches 7 bases. Sequencing was done on a sample of PBMCs. This receptor was taken from a man aged 60 to 75 in good health and CMV-seronegative. The CDR3 loop is CASSGFRGINTEAFF. The CDR3 nucleotides are TGTGCCAGCAGTGGGTTCAGGGGGATTAACACTGAAGCTTTCTTT.